This T cell receptor (beta chain) was documented in a study of T cell responses to AZD1222 COVID-19 vaccine. Broader study findings: Reports indicate that nearly half of spike-specific TCRs are directed at unmutated variant regions.

Measured with immunoSEQ multiplex PCR; TCRdb has only the in-frame clones, and not every one. The table has about 110,000 clones, roughly nine tenths seen once. Remarks on this clone: The antigen remains undetermined.

The germline V and J ends were trimmed by 5 bases and 4 bases, with 14 bases remaining between them. This CDR3 is built from 14 residues. Germline V gene data show CDR1 as SGHAT and CDR2 as FQDESV (reference sequence). This material consisted of peripheral blood, taken on day 0 of AZD1222 vaccination. V usage is TRBV11-1 and J usage is TRBJ1-2; the D is unclear. This TCR was recovered from an adult in good health. The CDR3 bases are TGTGCCAGCAGCCACCCTGGCGAGGTCTATGGCTACACCTTC. Translated, it gives CASSHPGEVYGYTF. The full variable domain, with the rest looked up from reference TRBV11-1 and TRBJ1-2, is EAEVAQSPRYKITEKSQAVAFWCDPISGHATLYWYRQILGQGPELLVQFQDESVVDDSQLPKDRFSAERLKGVDSTLKIQPAELGDSAMYLCASSHPGEVYGYTFGSGTRLTVV.